Below, one TCR beta chain is given with its context. Its antigen is currently unknown. Indicated treatment: approximately nine-day PBMC culture with coronavirus spike peptide pools or control peptides (ViraFEST assay). An unexposed donor provided the CD4+ T cells, which were collected before the COVID-19 pandemic (2011-2018). Once peptide pools had expanded antigen-specific T cells, ViraFEST sequenced TCRs. The data derive from a study of vaccination and CD4 T cells after COVID-19. The wider study: Typically, post-vaccine samples were obtained a median approximately 74 days after dose two, within a range of 14 to 241. Spike peptides, overlapping and drawn from SARS-CoV-2, HCoV-NL63, HCoV-OC43 and HCoV-229E, were used to stimulate cells.

Cultured CD4+ T cells had their DNA profiled by the Oncomine TCR Beta short-read assay. It was from cultured CD4+ T cells that genomic DNA was extracted. TCRdb reprocessed the PCR reads with MiXCR, giving one entry per CDR3 protein. The table has about 5,700 distinct CDR3 sequences, roughly 40% seen once. J gave up 1 base and V 3 bases, and 7 bases lay outside the gene matches. The CDR3 has 16 residues. CDR1 and CDR2 (germline): LNHDA, SQIVND (reference sequence). The rearrangement joins TRBV19 to TRBJ2-3; 7 positions match TRBD2. The sample taken for sequencing was CD4+ T cells from blood, cultured in vitro. The source is a human donor in good health. CDR3 in DNA: TGTGCCAGTAGTATGAAGGCTAGCGGACGCACAGATACGCAGTATTTT. Protein: CASSMKASGRTDTQYF. Full variable domain (missing parts from reference TRBV19 and TRBJ2-3): DGGITQSPKYLFRKEGQNVTLSCEQNLNHDAMYWYRQDPGQGLRLIYYSQIVNDFQKGDIAEGYSVSREKKESFPLTVTSAQKNPTAFYLCASSMKASGRTDTQYFGPGTRLTVL.